Presented here are 8 T cell receptor beta chains from one specimen sequenced in a study of blood T cell repertoires in COVID-19. Clones were sequenced by immunoSEQ multiplex PCR, and TCRdb holds only the in-frame ones, with some missing. The sample has hundreds of thousands of clones, about nine tenths seen once. Sample: peripheral blood. Receptor source: an elderly man with acute or convalescent COVID-19.

This chain links TRBV27 with TRBJ2-4; 10 bases are shared with TRBD1. CDR3 size: 18 residues. Per germline, CDR1 MNHEY and CDR2 SMNVEV (reference sequence). The V and J ends lost 6 bases and 1 base, in that order; junction bases with no gene match: 12. CDR3 bases: TGTGCCAGCAGCCCTGGGACAGGGGAGTCAGTGGCCAAAAACATTCAGTACTTC. Its protein product is CASSPGTGESVAKNIQYF.

The V gene is TRBV4-2, the J gene TRBJ2-3; 8 bases align to TRBD2. This CDR3 comprises 18 residues. V shed 0 bases, J shed 0 bases, and the junction held 8 bases outside the gene matches. CDR1 LGHNA and CDR2 YNFKEQ come from the germline V gene. CDR3 in amino acids: CASSQELGLAGSTDTQYF. CDR3 bases: TGTGCCAGCAGCCAAGAATTAGGCCTAGCGGGTAGCACAGATACGCAGTATTTT.

The chain couples TRBV6-5 to TRBJ1-1, with TRBD1 matching 7 bases. The V gene end was trimmed by 5 bases and the J gene end by 1 base; junction bases not matched to a gene: 7. The length of the CDR3 is 15 residues. Per germline, CDR1 MNHEY and CDR2 SVGAGI. The chain's CDR3 is CASSKTRDRNTEAFF. CDR3 sequence (DNA): TGTGCCAGCAGTAAGACCCGGGACAGGAACACTGAAGCTTTCTTT.

V usage is TRBV7-3 and J usage is TRBJ2-2, with a possible D match to TRBD2 (5 bases). V dropped 1 base and J dropped 2 bases, with 17 bases sitting between them. The CDR3 totals 18 residues. The germline V gene has CDR1 SGHTA and CDR2 FQGTGA. CDR3 sequence (DNA): TGTGCCAGCAGCTTAAGTCGGGATAGTAGGCGAAACACCGGGGAGCTGTTTTTT. This gives the protein CASSLSRDSRRNTGELFF.

This chain uses TRBV25-1 with TRBJ1-6; 7 bases agree with TRBD1. The CDR3 spans 15 residues. Germline-derived CDR1 and CDR2 are MGHDK and SYGVNS. V shed 1 base, J shed 10 bases, and the junction held 7 bases outside the gene matches. Here the CDR3 DNA reads TGTGCCAGCAGTGAATTCGAGGGGGCGGACTCACCCCTCCACTTT. This translates into CASSEFEGADSPLHF.

The chain joins TRBV5-1 to TRBJ1-1, with D unresolved. Germline CDR1 and CDR2: SGHRS and YFSETQ. CDR3 length: 13 amino acids. V dropped 4 bases and J dropped 3 bases, with 10 bases sitting between them. The CDR3 sequence: CASSLAQDTEAFF. The CDR3 nucleotides read TGCGCCAGCAGCCTAGCCCAGGACACTGAAGCTTTCTTT.

The gene calls are TRBV6-5 and TRBJ2-1; 11 bases agree with TRBD2. CDR3 length: 15 amino acids. The V and J ends lost 10 bases and 2 bases, in that order; junction bases with no gene match: 7. Germline V gives CDR1 MNHEY, CDR2 SVGAGI. The CDR3 spells CATALAGVTYNEQFF. The CDR3 DNA is TGTGCCACCGCACTAGCGGGAGTAACCTACAATGAGCAGTTCTTC.

This chain uses TRBV19 with TRBJ1-3; D gene ambiguous. There are 15 residues in the CDR3. V lost 3 bases, J lost 2 bases, and 11 bases lay in between. In germline, CDR1 is LNHDA, CDR2 SQIVND (reference sequence). CDR3 loop: CASSIPTTTGNTIYF. For the CDR3, the DNA is TGTGCCAGTAGTATTCCAACTACAACTGGAAACACCATATATTTT.